The T cell receptor beta chain under discussion was sequenced for a study of cytomegalovirus exposure and HLA in healthy donors. General study results and limits: In a later analysis, TCR beta V- and J-gene trimming showed a link to a missense DCLRE1C variant.

The PCR made use of 60 Vbeta and 13 Jbeta primers. Clones were sequenced by immunoSEQ multiplex PCR, and TCRdb holds only the in-frame ones, with some missing. Of 180,000 or so clones listed, around 86% were seen once; the top ten hold approximately 6.5%. Germline lookup yields CDR1 KGHSY and CDR2 FQNENV. The V gene end was trimmed by 2 bases and the J gene end by 4 bases; junction bases not matched to a gene: 7. This CDR3 has 16 amino acids. About this clone itself: Its antigen remains unidentified.

The TCR was taken from a woman aged 45-60 years in good health and CMV-seropositive. The chain uses TRBV16 and TRBJ1-3, with 8 bases fitting TRBD1. Sequenced: PBMCs. The CDR3 DNA reads TGTGCCAGCAGCCAAAGGCCCCAGGGGGCCGGAAACACCATATATTTT. It specifies CASSQRPQGAGNTIYF.